The 10 T cell receptor beta chains in this list originate from one sample, sequenced in a study of cytomegalovirus exposure and HLA in healthy donors. Primers: 60 Vbeta forward and 13 Jbeta reverse. The assay was immunoSEQ multiplex PCR, and TCRdb's table has in-frame clones only and misses some. The data show about 130,000 clones, over 70% seen once. Sequenced sample: PBMCs. These receptors were taken from a man aged 18 to 29 in good health and CMV-seropositive.

The chain has TRBV9 and TRBJ2-2, with TRBD1 matching 9 bases. The CDR3 has 15 residues. Germline lookup yields CDR1 SGDLS and CDR2 YYNGEE. The junction had 6 bases not matched to a gene; V was cut back by 3 bases and J by 6 bases. As DNA, the CDR3 is TGTGCCAGCAGCGCAACACAGGGGGCGGCCGGGGAGCTGTTTTTT. This encodes CASSATQGAAGELFF. The complete variable domain, with remaining parts taken from reference TRBV9 and TRBJ2-2, reads DSGVTQTPKHLITATGQRVTLRCSPRSGDLSVYWYQQSLDQGLQFLIQYYNGEERAKGNILERFSAQQFPDLHSELNLSSLELGDSALYFCASSATQGAAGELFFGEGSRLTVL.

V gene TRBV10-3 combines with J gene TRBJ2-3; D is ambiguous. This CDR3 is built from 16 residues. Per germline, CDR1 ENHRY and CDR2 SYGVKD. V was pared by 0 bases and J by 1 base, with 11 bases between. CDR3 sequence (DNA): TGTGCCATCAGTGAGTCGATCTCCCCAGGCACAGATACGCAGTATTTT. Protein: CAISESISPGTDTQYF.

V gene TRBV5-1 combines with J gene TRBJ2-7; 9 nucleotides line up with TRBD1. This CDR3 comprises 16 residues. Germline V gene sequence: CDR1 SGHRS, CDR2 YFSETQ. V lost 4 bases, J lost 0 bases, and 8 bases stayed unmatched. The CDR3 nucleotides read TGCGCCAGCAGCCGAGACAGGGGGGACTCCTCCTACGAGCAGTACTTC. Its protein product is CASSRDRGDSSYEQYF.

The chain carries TRBV7-9 and TRBJ2-5, with D possibly being TRBD2 (5 bases). Germline V gene data show CDR1 as SEHNR and CDR2 as FQNEAQ (reference sequence). There are 16 residues in the CDR3. V gave up 3 bases and J gave up 6 bases, with 20 bases separating them. CDR3 coding DNA: TGTGCCAGCAGCTTTTATACGTCGGGGAGCGGAAAGACCCAGTACTTC. This sequence encodes CASSFYTSGSGKTQYF.

The chain joins TRBV15 to TRBJ2-7; 7 nucleotides line up with TRBD1. The CDR3 length is 15 residues. Unmatched junction bases numbered 4, after V lost 0 bases and J lost 2 bases. From germline, CDR1 is LNHNV and CDR2 YYDKDF (reference sequence). The CDR3 nucleotides are TGTGCCACCAGCAGAGAGCCGGGACAGACCTACGAGCAGTACTTC. Translating it yields CATSREPGQTYEQYF.

The chain is built from TRBV2 and TRBJ2-7, with 7 bases aligning to TRBD1. CDR3 size: 14 residues. The germline V gene has CDR1 SNHLY and CDR2 FYNNEI. The ends lost 6 bases at V and 2 bases at J; junction bases unmatched: 7. Here the CDR3 reads CASRVWDSTYEQYF. In DNA form, the CDR3 reads TGTGCCAGCAGAGTTTGGGACAGTACCTACGAGCAGTACTTC.

V and J are TRBV5-6 and TRBJ2-2, with 9 bases that match TRBD1. J gave up 8 bases and V 4 bases, and 6 bases lay outside the gene matches. This CDR3 spans 14 amino acids. Germline V gene lookup returns CDR1 SGHDT and CDR2 YYEEEE. The CDR3 region is CASSIQGAYGELFF. The CDR3, as DNA: TGTGCCAGCAGCATACAGGGGGCTTATGGGGAGCTGTTTTTT.

The J gene is TRBJ1-1, the V gene TRBV7-9, with 8 nucleotides matching TRBD1. V shed 4 bases, J shed 1 base, and the junction held 17 bases outside the gene matches. The CDR3 loop spans 19 amino acids. CDR1 is SEHNR and CDR2 is FQNEAQ in the germline V gene (reference sequence). CDR3 coding DNA: TGTGCCAGCAGCTACCCCGTAGGAGTGTCGGACAGGGAGAACACTGAAGCTTTCTTT. Protein product: CASSYPVGVSDRENTEAFF.

The J gene is TRBJ2-2, the V gene TRBV5-4; the match to TRBD1 covers 7 bases. Unmatched junction bases numbered 5, after V lost 0 bases and J lost 6 bases. CDR3 length equals 15 residues. Germline V lookup: CDR1 SGHNT, CDR2 YYREEE (reference sequence). CDR3 DNA: TGTGCCAGCAGCTTGGGACAGGGCGGCGCCGGGGAGCTGTTTTTT. This encodes CASSLGQGGAGELFF.

J is TRBJ1-1 and V is TRBV6-5, with 8 bases lining up with TRBD1. The CDR3 totals 14 residues. The germline V gene encodes CDR1 MNHEY and CDR2 SVGAGI. V shed 5 bases, J shed 7 bases, and the junction held 9 bases outside the gene matches. The CDR3: CASSPGQGAFEAFF. The CDR3 nucleotides are TGTGCCAGCAGTCCCGGACAGGGTGCCTTTGAAGCTTTCTTT.